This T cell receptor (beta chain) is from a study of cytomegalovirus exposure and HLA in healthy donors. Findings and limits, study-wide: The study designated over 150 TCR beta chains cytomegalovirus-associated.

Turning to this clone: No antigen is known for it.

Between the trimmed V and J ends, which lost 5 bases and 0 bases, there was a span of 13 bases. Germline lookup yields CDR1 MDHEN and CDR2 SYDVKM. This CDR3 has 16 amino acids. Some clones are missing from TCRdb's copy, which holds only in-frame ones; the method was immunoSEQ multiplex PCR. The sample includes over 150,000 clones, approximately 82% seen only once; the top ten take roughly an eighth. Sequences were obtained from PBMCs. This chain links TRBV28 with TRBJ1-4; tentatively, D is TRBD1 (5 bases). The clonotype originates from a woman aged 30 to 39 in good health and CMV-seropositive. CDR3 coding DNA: TGTGCCAGCAGTAGAACAGGAGTTGCAACTAATGAAAAACTGTTTTTT. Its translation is CASSRTGVATNEKLFF.